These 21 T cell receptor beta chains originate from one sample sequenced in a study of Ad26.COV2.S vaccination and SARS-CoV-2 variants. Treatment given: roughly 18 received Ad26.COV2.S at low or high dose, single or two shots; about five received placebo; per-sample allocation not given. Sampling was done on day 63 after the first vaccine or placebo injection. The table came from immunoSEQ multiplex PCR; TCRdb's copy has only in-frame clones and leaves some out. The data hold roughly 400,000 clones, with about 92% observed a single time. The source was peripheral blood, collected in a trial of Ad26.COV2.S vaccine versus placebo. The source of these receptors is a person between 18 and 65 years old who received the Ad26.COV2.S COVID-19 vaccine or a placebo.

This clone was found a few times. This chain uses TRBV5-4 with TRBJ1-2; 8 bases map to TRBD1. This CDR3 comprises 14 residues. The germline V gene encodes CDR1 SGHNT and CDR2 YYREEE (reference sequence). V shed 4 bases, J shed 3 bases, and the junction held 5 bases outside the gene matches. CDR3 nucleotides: TGTGCCAGCAGCACGGGGACAGGTTACTATGGCTACACCTTC. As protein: CASSTGTGYYGYTF.

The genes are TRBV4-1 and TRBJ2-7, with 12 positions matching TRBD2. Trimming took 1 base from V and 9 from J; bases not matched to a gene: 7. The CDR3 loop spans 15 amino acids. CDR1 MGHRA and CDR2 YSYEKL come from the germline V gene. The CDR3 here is CASSQGLGLAGTQYF. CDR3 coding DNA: TGCGCCAGCAGCCAAGGACTCGGACTAGCGGGGACGCAGTACTTC.

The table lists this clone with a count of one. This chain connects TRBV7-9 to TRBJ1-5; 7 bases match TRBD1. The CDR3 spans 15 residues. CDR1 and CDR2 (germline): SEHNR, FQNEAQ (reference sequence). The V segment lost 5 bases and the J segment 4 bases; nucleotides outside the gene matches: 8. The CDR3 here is CASSGAGQINQPQHF. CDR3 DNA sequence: TGTGCCAGCAGCGGGGCGGGACAGATAAATCAGCCCCAGCATTTT.

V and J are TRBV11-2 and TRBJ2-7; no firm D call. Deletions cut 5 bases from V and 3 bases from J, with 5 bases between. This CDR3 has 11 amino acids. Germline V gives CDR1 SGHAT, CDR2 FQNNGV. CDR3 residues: CASSHFYEQYF. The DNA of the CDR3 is TGTGCCAGCAGCCACTTCTACGAGCAGTACTTC.

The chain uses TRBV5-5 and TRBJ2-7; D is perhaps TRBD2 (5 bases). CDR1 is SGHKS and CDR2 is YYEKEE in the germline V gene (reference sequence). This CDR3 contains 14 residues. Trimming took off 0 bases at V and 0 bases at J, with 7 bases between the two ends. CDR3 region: CASSLAGISYEQYF. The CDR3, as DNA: TGTGCCAGCAGCTTGGCCGGGATCTCCTACGAGCAGTACTTC.

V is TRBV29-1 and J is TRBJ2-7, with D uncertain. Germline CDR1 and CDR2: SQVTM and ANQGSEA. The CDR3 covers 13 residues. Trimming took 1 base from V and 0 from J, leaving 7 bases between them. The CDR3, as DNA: TGCAGCGTTGAAGTGGAGACCTCCTACGAGCAGTACTTC. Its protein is CSVEVETSYEQYF.

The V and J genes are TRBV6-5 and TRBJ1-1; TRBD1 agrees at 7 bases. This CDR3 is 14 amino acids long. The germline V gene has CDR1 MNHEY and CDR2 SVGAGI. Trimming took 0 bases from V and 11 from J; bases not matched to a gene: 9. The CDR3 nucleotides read TGTGCCAGCAGTTACTCGGTACAGGGGAGCCTGGCTTTCTTT. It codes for CASSYSVQGSLAFF.

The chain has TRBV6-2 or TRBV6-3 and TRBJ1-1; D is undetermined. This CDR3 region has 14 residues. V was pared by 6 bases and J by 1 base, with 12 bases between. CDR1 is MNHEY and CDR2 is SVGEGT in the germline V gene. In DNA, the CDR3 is TGTGCCAGCAGCCAGAACTGGGGGAACACTGAAGCTTTCTTT. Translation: CASSQNWGNTEAFF.

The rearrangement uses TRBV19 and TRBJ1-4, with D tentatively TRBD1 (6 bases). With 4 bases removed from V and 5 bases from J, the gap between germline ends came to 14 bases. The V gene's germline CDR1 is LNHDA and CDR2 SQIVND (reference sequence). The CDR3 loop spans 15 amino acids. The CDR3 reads CASSTYPGVNEKLFF. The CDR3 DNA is TGTGCCAGTAGTACTTACCCAGGGGTGAATGAAAAACTGTTTTTT. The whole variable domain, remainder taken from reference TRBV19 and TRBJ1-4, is DGGITQSPKYLFRKEGQNVTLSCEQNLNHDAMYWYRQDPGQGLRLIYYSQIVNDFQKGDIAEGYSVSREKKESFPLTVTSAQKNPTAFYLCASSTYPGVNEKLFFGSGTQLSVL.

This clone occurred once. The CDR3 is CATGAGGELFF. CDR3 coding DNA: TGTGCCACCGGTGCGGGCGGGGAGCTGTTTTTT. The rearrangement links TRBV24-1 to TRBJ2-2; tentative D call: TRBD2 (5 bases). CDR1 and CDR2 (germline): KGHDR, SFDVKD. The CDR3 sequence is 11 residues long. V was clipped by 9 bases and J by 7 bases, with 8 bases between them.

The CDR3 nucleotides are TGTGCCACCTCGGAGGCGTCGGCCTACGAGCAGTACTTC. This sequence encodes CATSEASAYEQYF. The V gene is TRBV27, the J gene TRBJ2-7; a possible D gene is TRBD2 (5 bases). The germline V and J ends were trimmed by 10 bases and 2 bases, with 15 bases remaining between them. The CDR3 covers 13 residues. CDR1 is MNHEY and CDR2 is SMNVEV in the germline V gene (reference sequence).

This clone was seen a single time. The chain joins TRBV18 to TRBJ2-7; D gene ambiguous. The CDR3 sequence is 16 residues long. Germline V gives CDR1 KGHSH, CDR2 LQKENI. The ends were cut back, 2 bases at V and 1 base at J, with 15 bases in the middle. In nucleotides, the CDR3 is TGTGCCAGCTCACCAATCTCCGAGACCGGATCCTACGAGCAGTACTTC. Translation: CASSPISETGSYEQYF.

In DNA form, the CDR3 reads TGTGCCAGCAGTTACTCGCAGTCCTATGGCTACACCTTC. Translation gives CASSYSQSYGYTF. V usage is TRBV6-5 and J usage is TRBJ1-2, with D unresolved. With 0 bases removed from V and 4 bases from J, the gap between germline ends came to 6 bases. Looked up from germline, CDR1 is MNHEY and CDR2 is SVGAGI. The CDR3 totals 13 residues.

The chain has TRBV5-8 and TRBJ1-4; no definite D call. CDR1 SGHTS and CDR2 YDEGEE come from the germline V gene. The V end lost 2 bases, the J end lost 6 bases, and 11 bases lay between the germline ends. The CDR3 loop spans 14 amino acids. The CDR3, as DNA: TGTGCCAGCAGCTTACCGATGAGTCATGAAAAACTGTTTTTT. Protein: CASSLPMSHEKLFF.

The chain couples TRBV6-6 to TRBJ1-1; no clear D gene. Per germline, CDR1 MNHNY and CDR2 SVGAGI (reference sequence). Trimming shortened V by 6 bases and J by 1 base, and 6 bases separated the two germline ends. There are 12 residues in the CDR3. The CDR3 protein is CASSSRNTEAFF. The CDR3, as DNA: TGTGCCAGCAGCTCAAGGAACACTGAAGCTTTCTTT.

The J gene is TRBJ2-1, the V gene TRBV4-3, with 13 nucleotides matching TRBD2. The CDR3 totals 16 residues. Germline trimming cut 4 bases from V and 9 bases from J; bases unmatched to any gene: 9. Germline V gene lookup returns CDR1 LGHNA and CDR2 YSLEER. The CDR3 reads CASSPVTSGGAGEQFF. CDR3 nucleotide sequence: TGCGCCAGCAGCCCGGTTACTAGCGGGGGGGCAGGTGAGCAGTTCTTC.

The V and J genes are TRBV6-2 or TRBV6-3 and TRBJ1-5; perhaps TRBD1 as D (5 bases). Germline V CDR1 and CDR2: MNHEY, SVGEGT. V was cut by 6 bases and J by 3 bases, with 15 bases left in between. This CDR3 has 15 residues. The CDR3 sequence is CASSLGTGINQPQHF. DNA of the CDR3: TGTGCCAGCAGCCTCGGGACGGGGATCAATCAGCCCCAGCATTTT.

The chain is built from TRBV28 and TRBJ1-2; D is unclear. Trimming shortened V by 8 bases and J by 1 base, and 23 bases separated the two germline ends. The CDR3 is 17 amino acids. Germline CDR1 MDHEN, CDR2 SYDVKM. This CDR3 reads CASSTTSPQQYNYGYTF. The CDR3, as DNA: TGTGCCAGCTCGACAACCTCCCCTCAGCAATATAACTATGGCTACACCTTC.

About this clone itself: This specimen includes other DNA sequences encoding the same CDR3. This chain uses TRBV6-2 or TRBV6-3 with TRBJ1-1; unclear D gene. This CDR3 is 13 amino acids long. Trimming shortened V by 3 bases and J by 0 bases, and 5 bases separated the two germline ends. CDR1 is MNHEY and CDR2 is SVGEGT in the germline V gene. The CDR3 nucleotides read TGTGCCAGCAGTTATCTTCTGAACACTGAAGCTTTCTTT. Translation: CASSYLLNTEAFF.

This CDR3 is CASSSLREHSPLHF. DNA for the CDR3: TGTGCCAGCAGCTCGCTCAGGGAACACTCACCCCTCCACTTT. The chain recombines TRBV7-2 with TRBJ1-6, with a weak D call TRBD1 (5 bases). Germline CDR1 reads SGHTA; CDR2 reads FQGNSA. The CDR3 length is 14 residues. The V end lost 4 bases, the J end lost 10 bases, and 14 bases lay between the germline ends.

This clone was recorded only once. The CDR3 spells CASSLTGGAENQPQHF. In nucleotides, the CDR3 is TGTGCCAGCAGCTTAACAGGAGGGGCAGAGAATCAGCCCCAGCATTTT. The chain combines TRBV7-9 with TRBJ1-5; D might be TRBD1 (5 bases). V lost 2 bases and J 4 bases, leaving 15 bases between the germline ends. Germline V CDR1 and CDR2: SEHNR, FQNEAQ (reference sequence). The CDR3 is made up of 16 amino acids.